This TCR beta chain was sequenced for a study of T cell repertoires in cytomegalovirus infection (dated by TCRdb to about 2019). In terms of the full investigation: Because public TCR beta signatures pointed to carriage of CMV infection together with the matching HLA type, the HLA type of each donor mattered for the analysis. Overall study outcomes, separate from this receptor: The ex vivo response was dominated by HLA-C-restricted CMV-specific TCR beta clonotypes, which also provided the single most frequent clonotype in two of eight donors. In both this cohort and an independent roughly 360-donor cohort, the cumulative frequency of public TCR beta family members distinguished carriers of CMV infection plus the relevant HLA type.

Its CDR3 holds 14 amino acids, cysteine through phenylalanine. The sequence is cut down to CDR3 DNA, 42 bases in frame from base 1. CDR1 and CDR2, per the germline V gene, are MDHEN and SYDVKM. A word on this clonotype: This clone's antigen is unknown. One end of the junction does not line up with germline, which may come from a read error.

This sample was sequenced with an Illumina HiSeq 1500. TCRdb reran the public reads through fastp at Q25 and MiXCR, keeping productive beta chains. Entries are consolidated by CDR3 protein sequence, retaining the most common genes and DNA. Within this sample are hundreds of thousands of distinct CDR3 sequences, with over 7.5% of them counted one time only. The top ten hold roughly 4.5% of the sample. Sequenced input: PBMCs. The rearrangement joined TRBV28 to TRBJ2-7; 8 bases in the middle match TRBD1. This clonotype was sampled from a human donor in good health (CMV status not recorded). Some clones in this sample may be carry-over from other donors' samples. DNA sequence: TGTGCCAGCAGTTTAGGCAGGGGGCCTTACGTGCAGTACTTC. This yields the protein CASSLGRGPYVQYF.